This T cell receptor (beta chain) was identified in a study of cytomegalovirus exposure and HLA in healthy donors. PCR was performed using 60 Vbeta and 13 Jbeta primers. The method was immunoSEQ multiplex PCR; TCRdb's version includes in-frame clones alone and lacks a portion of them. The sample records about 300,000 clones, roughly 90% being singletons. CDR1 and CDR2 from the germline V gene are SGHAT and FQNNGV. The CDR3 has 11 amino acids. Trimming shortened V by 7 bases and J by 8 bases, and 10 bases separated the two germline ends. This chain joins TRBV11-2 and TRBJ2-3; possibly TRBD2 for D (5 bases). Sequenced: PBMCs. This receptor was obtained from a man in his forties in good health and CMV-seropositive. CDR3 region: CASINRGTQYF. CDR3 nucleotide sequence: TGTGCCAGCATCAATCGGGGTACGCAGTATTTT.